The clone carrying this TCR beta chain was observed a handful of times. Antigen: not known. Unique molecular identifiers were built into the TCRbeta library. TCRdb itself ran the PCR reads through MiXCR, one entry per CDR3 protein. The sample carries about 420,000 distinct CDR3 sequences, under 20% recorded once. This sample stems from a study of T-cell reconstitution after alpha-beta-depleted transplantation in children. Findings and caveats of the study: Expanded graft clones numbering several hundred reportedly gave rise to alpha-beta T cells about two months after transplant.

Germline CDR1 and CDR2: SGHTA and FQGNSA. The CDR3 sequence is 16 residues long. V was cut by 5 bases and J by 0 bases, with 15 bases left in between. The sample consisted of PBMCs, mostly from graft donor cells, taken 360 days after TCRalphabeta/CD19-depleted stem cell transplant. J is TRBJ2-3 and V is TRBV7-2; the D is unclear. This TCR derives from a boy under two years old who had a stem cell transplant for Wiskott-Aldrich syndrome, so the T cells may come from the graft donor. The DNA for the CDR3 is TGTGCCAGCAGCCCCCGACGTGGCAGGAGCACAGATACGCAGTATTTT. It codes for CASSPRRGRSTDTQYF.